This T cell receptor beta chain was sequenced for a study of OX40 agonist ivuxolimab in advanced cancers. Study in general: Around 40% of patients had received prior checkpoint inhibitor therapy. In three patients, partial responses were observed, one with hepatocellular carcinoma and two with cutaneous melanoma. Overall study findings and caveats: Circulating CD4+ and CD8+ T cells showed clonal expansion by week 6 at 0.1 to 3.0 mg/kg.

With regard to this clone: Its specificity is unknown.

Sequencing was performed with immunoSEQ multiplex PCR; in TCRdb, only in-frame clones are kept and a portion is missing. The data contain roughly 83,000 clones, about 90% of them singletons. It was autoimmune disease history or systemic immunosuppression that excluded patients. V was shortened by 4 bases and J by 2 bases, with 7 bases between the two germline ends. CDR3 length: 13 residues. Germline CDR1 reads LGHNA; CDR2 reads YSLEER. The genes are TRBV4-3 and TRBJ2-3; no clear D. The sample was CD4+ or CD8+ T cells sorted from blood, taken in a trial of the OX40 agonist ivuxolimab. The TCR comes from an adult with an advanced solid tumor such as melanoma, head and neck, liver or kidney cancer. This CDR3 is CASSPQTTDTQYF. The DNA of the CDR3 is TGCGCCAGCAGCCCCCAGACCACAGATACGCAGTATTTT.